A single sample gave rise to the 5 T cell receptor beta chains below, sequenced in a study of patients and donors after allogeneic stem cell transplantation. From the RT-PCR reads, TCRdb called clonotypes with MiXCR, one entry per CDR3 protein. The sample shows fewer than 2,000 distinct CDR3 sequences, around a sixth of them seen only once. Sample: blood, either unsorted or a sorted T cell fraction (not recorded which). The receptors stem from a human donor who was either an allogeneic HSCT recipient or a stem cell or donor lymphocyte infusion donor (not recorded which). It is not recorded whose cells these are; they may come from a transplant donor.

The rearrangement links TRBV6-5 to TRBJ2-7, with 10 bases aligning to TRBD2. There are 13 residues in the CDR3. The germline V gene has CDR1 MNHEY and CDR2 SVGAGI. The J segment lost 5 bases and the V segment lost 6 bases, leaving 4 bases of the junction unmatched. The DNA for the CDR3 is TGTGCCAGCAGCCCGGGACTAGCGAACGAGCAGTACTTC. Its translation is CASSPGLANEQYF.

A note on this clonotype: This could be a read error, since a much larger clone is one nucleotide away. The chain employs TRBV7-3 and TRBJ2-4; a weak D match, TRBD1 (6 bases). Germline V gene data show CDR1 as SGHTA and CDR2 as FQGTGA. The CDR3 runs 14 residues. The DNA of the CDR3 is TGTGCCGGCAGCAAACAGGGAACATCGGACATTCAGTACTTC. It codes for CAGSKQGTSDIQYF.

The chain joins TRBV7-9 to TRBJ2-2, with D tentatively TRBD1 (5 bases). The CDR3 contains 13 residues. V gave up 6 bases and J gave up 5 bases, with 10 bases separating them. Germline V gene data show CDR1 as SEHNR and CDR2 as FQNEAQ (reference sequence). Here the CDR3 reads CASRDSETGELFF. The CDR3 DNA reads as TGTGCCAGCAGAGACAGTGAAACCGGGGAGCTGTTTTTT. Supplemented by reference TRBV7-9 and TRBJ2-2, the full variable domain reads DTGVSQNPRHKITKRGQNVTFRCDPISEHNRLYWYRQTLGQGPEFLTYFQNEAQLEKSRLLSDRFSAERPKGSFSTLEIQRTEQGDSAMYLCASRDSETGELFFGEGSRLTVL.

This clonotype was counted only a few times. The DNA for the CDR3 is TGTGCCATCAGCCAGCAGGGGGGGTACGAGCAGTACTTC. Amino acid sequence: CAISQQGGYEQYF. V usage is TRBV10-3 and J usage is TRBJ2-7; tentatively, D is TRBD1 or TRBD2 (7 bases each). CDR3 length: 13 residues. Germline V gene sequence: CDR1 ENHRY, CDR2 SYGVKD. Trimming cost V 6 bases and J 4 bases, with 13 bases left between them.

The chain employs TRBV27 and TRBJ2-7; TRBD1 aligns across 7 bases. CDR1 and CDR2 from the germline V gene are MNHEY and SMNVEV (reference sequence). Germline trimming cut 4 bases from V and 2 bases from J; bases unmatched to any gene: 5. This CDR3 spans 14 amino acids. The CDR3, as DNA: TGTGCCAGCAGTTCCTGGGACAGACCCTACGAGCAGTACTTC. This codes for CASSSWDRPYEQYF.